This is a list of T cell receptor beta chains from one sample in a study of cytomegalovirus exposure and HLA in healthy donors. The table came from immunoSEQ multiplex PCR; TCRdb's copy has only in-frame clones and leaves some out. The data show 90,000 to 140,000 clones, with roughly 79% seen just once and 5.6% held by the top ten. Material for sequencing was PBMCs. These receptors all stem from a male donor in good health and CMV-seronegative. The CDR3 runs from the conserved cysteine through the conserved F or W. Each record gives: J gene, D gene, V gene, clone size, CDR3 DNA, CDR3 protein. D genes are given only for firm matches. Some rows mark clone size as missing; the rest say once, few, many or name a class of expanded clone.

j_call: TRBJ1-1; d_call: TRBD1; v_call: TRBV18; clone_size: once; cdr3_nt: TGTGCCAGCTCACCATACGGGGACAGGGCATCTGAAGCTTTCTTT; cdr3_aa: CASSPYGDRASEAFF
j_call: TRBJ2-2; d_call: TRBD2; v_call: TRBV5-6; clone_size: many; cdr3_nt: TGTGCCAGCAGCTTCTACAGGGGCGGACTAGCGGGACGGGGCGGGGAGCTGTTTTTT; cdr3_aa: CASSFYRGGLAGRGGELFF
j_call: TRBJ1-1; d_call: TRBD1; v_call: TRBV27; clone_size: NA; cdr3_nt: TGTGCCAGCAGGGATCCCCCCGGGACAGGGATCGCTTTCTTT; cdr3_aa: CASRDPPGTGIAFF
j_call: TRBJ2-7; d_call: NA; v_call: TRBV27; clone_size: NA; cdr3_nt: TGTGCCAGCAGTTTGACAGCCACCTACGAGCAGTACTTC; cdr3_aa: CASSLTATYEQYF
j_call: TRBJ2-7; d_call: NA; v_call: TRBV10-3; clone_size: NA; cdr3_nt: TGTGCCATCAGTGAGGGGGGCCCCCGGTACTTC; cdr3_aa: CAISEGGPRYF
j_call: TRBJ1-2; d_call: TRBD1; v_call: TRBV5-4; clone_size: NA; cdr3_nt: TGTGCCAGCAGCCCGGGGACAGGGGGCTATGGCTACACCTTC; cdr3_aa: CASSPGTGGYGYTF
j_call: TRBJ1-2; d_call: NA; v_call: TRBV6-1; clone_size: NA; cdr3_nt: TGTGCCAGCAGTCCGTTCGATGTGGGCGGCTACACCTTC; cdr3_aa: CASSPFDVGGYTF
j_call: TRBJ2-7; d_call: NA; v_call: TRBV29-1; clone_size: NA; cdr3_nt: TGCAGCGTTGCAGGGTGGTGGTTGGCGGGGGCCCATCCACACGAGCAGTACTTC; cdr3_aa: CSVAGWWLAGAHPHEQYF
j_call: TRBJ1-1; d_call: NA; v_call: TRBV6-4; clone_size: NA; cdr3_nt: TGTGCCAGCAGCCGCGAGAGTAACACTGAAGCTTTCTTT; cdr3_aa: CASSRESNTEAFF
j_call: TRBJ2-5; d_call: TRBD2; v_call: TRBV27; clone_size: NA; cdr3_nt: TGTGCCAGCAGTTTAAGAGGCCTAGCGGAGGGCCTGTGGGCCCAGTACTTC; cdr3_aa: CASSLRGLAEGLWAQYF
j_call: TRBJ1-1; d_call: NA; v_call: TRBV5-5; clone_size: NA; cdr3_nt: TGTGCCAGCAGCTTGTCAGGGGCGTTTAACACTGAAGCTTTCTTT; cdr3_aa: CASSLSGAFNTEAFF
j_call: TRBJ2-1; d_call: NA; v_call: TRBV19; clone_size: NA; cdr3_nt: TGTGCCAGTAGCCCAACGCTTGGGCATGAGCAGTTCTTC; cdr3_aa: CASSPTLGHEQFF
j_call: TRBJ1-5; d_call: TRBD1; v_call: TRBV19; clone_size: NA; cdr3_nt: TGTGCCAGCAGGGACAGGGGACGGGGGGGGGATATAGGCAATCAGCCCCAGCATTTT; cdr3_aa: CASRDRGRGGDIGNQPQHF
j_call: TRBJ2-1; d_call: TRBD1; v_call: TRBV2; clone_size: NA; cdr3_nt: TGTGCCAGCAGCCCCGGACAGGCGGAGTTCTTC; cdr3_aa: CASSPGQAEFF
j_call: TRBJ1-4; d_call: TRBD1; v_call: TRBV10-3; clone_size: once; cdr3_nt: TGTGCCATCAGTGACTTCTCGACAGGGGATCTTGAAAAACTGTTTTTT; cdr3_aa: CAISDFSTGDLEKLFF
j_call: TRBJ2-7; d_call: TRBD1; v_call: TRBV6-5; clone_size: NA; cdr3_nt: TGTGCCAGCAGCCAAGGGACAGCCTCCTACGAGCAGTACTTC; cdr3_aa: CASSQGTASYEQYF
j_call: TRBJ2-5; d_call: NA; v_call: TRBV18; clone_size: NA; cdr3_nt: TGTGCCAGCTCACTAACGGTCCGGGAGACCCAGTACTTC; cdr3_aa: CASSLTVRETQYF
j_call: TRBJ2-3; d_call: NA; v_call: TRBV7-7; clone_size: NA; cdr3_nt: TGTGCTAGCAGCCTAGGGACTAGCACAGATACGCAGTATTTT; cdr3_aa: CASSLGTSTDTQYF